Listed below are T cell receptor beta chains from one sample, sequenced in a study of CD4 and CD8 cells across lung adenocarcinoma regions. TCRdb called the PCR reads again in MiXCR, with one record for every CDR3 protein. The data contain under 20,000 distinct CDR3 sequences, 46% of them singletons. Material for sequencing was CD4+ T cells from the margin of a lung tumor. Receptors were obtained from a male donor with lung adenocarcinoma. The CD4 and CD8 labels of this study may be unreliable. The conserved cysteine and the conserved F or W are not part of the CDR3 here.

cdr3_aa: AWSASTDTQY
v_call: TRBV30
j_call: TRBJ2-3

cdr3_aa: ASSKLAGGPETGELF
v_call: TRBV9
j_call: TRBJ2-2

cdr3_aa: ASSVDRGPLPYNEQF
v_call: TRBV9
j_call: TRBJ2-1

cdr3_aa: ASSESRGMETQY
v_call: TRBV10-1
j_call: TRBJ2-5

cdr3_aa: ASSPSGAPDTQY
v_call: TRBV6-1
j_call: TRBJ2-3

cdr3_aa: ASSESGGSYEQY
v_call: TRBV10-1
j_call: TRBJ2-7

cdr3_aa: ASSSPPGAYELT
v_call: TRBV6-5
j_call: TRBJ2-6

cdr3_aa: ASSHGQGIWDTQY
v_call: TRBV4-1
j_call: TRBJ2-3

cdr3_aa: AISEGTANTGELF
v_call: TRBV10-3
j_call: TRBJ2-2

cdr3_aa: ASSPNRNSNEQF
v_call: TRBV18
j_call: TRBJ2-1

cdr3_aa: ASSLRFRQTQETQY
v_call: TRBV7-2
j_call: TRBJ2-5

cdr3_aa: ASSEAGRPDGYT
v_call: TRBV6-1
j_call: TRBJ1-2

cdr3_aa: ASSQDFARGRDKLF
v_call: TRBV4-1
j_call: TRBJ1-4

cdr3_aa: ASSPGRLACATNTQY
v_call: TRBV27
j_call: .

cdr3_aa: ASSQGGRHNEQF
v_call: TRBV14
j_call: TRBJ2-1

cdr3_aa: ASSYPGLF
v_call: TRBV6-8
j_call: TRBJ2-1

cdr3_aa: ASSSGQGALQF
v_call: TRBV7-6
j_call: TRBJ2-1

cdr3_aa: ASSPLSGGAREEQF
v_call: TRBV6-1
j_call: TRBJ2-1

cdr3_aa: ASLSADGDEQF
v_call: TRBV10-2
j_call: TRBJ2-1

cdr3_aa: AGGEGAGGGETQY
v_call: TRBV6-1
j_call: TRBJ2-3

cdr3_aa: ASSDSTGGGYT
v_call: TRBV6-4
j_call: TRBJ1-2

cdr3_aa: ASSRTGDAGEQY
v_call: TRBV6-1
j_call: TRBJ2-7

cdr3_aa: ASSRYRAGAEAF
v_call: TRBV27
j_call: TRBJ1-1

cdr3_aa: ASSLEGRTDSYEQY
v_call: TRBV6-5
j_call: TRBJ2-7

cdr3_aa: ASRGLAGGSYNEQF
v_call: TRBV27
j_call: TRBJ2-1

cdr3_aa: ASSLAAGDAIAYEQY
v_call: TRBV7-6
j_call: .

cdr3_aa: ATQTSGSQGEQF
v_call: TRBV10-3
j_call: TRBJ2-1

cdr3_aa: AIRSGSGRREQF
v_call: TRBV10-3
j_call: TRBJ2-1

cdr3_aa: ASSEVGNEQF
v_call: TRBV6-1
j_call: TRBJ2-1

cdr3_aa: ASSQDIERNEQF
v_call: TRBV3-1
j_call: TRBJ2-1

cdr3_aa: ASYRTSGTNEQF
v_call: TRBV10-2
j_call: TRBJ2-1

cdr3_aa: ASSYSGDTGELF
v_call: TRBV6-5
j_call: TRBJ2-2

cdr3_aa: ASSPLGRTDTQY
v_call: TRBV6-1
j_call: TRBJ2-3

cdr3_aa: ASSQGGRAGANVLT
v_call: TRBV3-1
j_call: TRBJ2-6

cdr3_aa: SAPPSGRAAETQY
v_call: TRBV20-1
j_call: TRBJ2-5

cdr3_aa: ASSLYLGPGHNEQF
v_call: TRBV27
j_call: TRBJ2-1

cdr3_aa: ASSRDGGFQETQY
v_call: TRBV6-2/TRBV6-3
j_call: TRBJ2-5

cdr3_aa: ASSAGTGPYEQY
v_call: TRBV6-1
j_call: .

cdr3_aa: ASSLAGISYEQY
v_call: TRBV6-5
j_call: .

cdr3_aa: ASTGRGIRNTGELF
v_call: TRBV10-2
j_call: TRBJ2-2

cdr3_aa: ATLGAGGAGETQY
v_call: TRBV10-3
j_call: TRBJ2-5

cdr3_aa: ATLTEDATGTYNSPLH
v_call: TRBV6-5
j_call: TRBJ1-6